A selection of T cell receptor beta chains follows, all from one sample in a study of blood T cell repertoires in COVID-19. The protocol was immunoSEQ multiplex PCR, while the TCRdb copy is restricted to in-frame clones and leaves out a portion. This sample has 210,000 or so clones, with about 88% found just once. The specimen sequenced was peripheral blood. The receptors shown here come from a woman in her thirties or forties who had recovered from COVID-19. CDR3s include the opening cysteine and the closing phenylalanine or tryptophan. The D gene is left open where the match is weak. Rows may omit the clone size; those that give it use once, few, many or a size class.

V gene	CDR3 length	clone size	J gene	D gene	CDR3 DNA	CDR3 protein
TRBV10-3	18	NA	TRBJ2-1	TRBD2	TGTGCCATCAGTGAGTTTGCGGGAGGCTTCAACTCCTACAATGAGCAGTTCTTC	CAISEFAGGFNSYNEQFF
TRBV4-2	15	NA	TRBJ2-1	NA	TGTGCCAGCAGCCAAGCACTAGCAGGGGGAGTGGGGCAGTTCTTC	CASSQALAGGVGQFF
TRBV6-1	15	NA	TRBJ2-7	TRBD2	TGTGCCAGCAGTGAAGTGAGGACTAGCGGAACCAAGCAGTACTTC	CASSEVRTSGTKQYF
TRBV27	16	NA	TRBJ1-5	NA	TGTGCCAGCAGAACCGCCTATGACCGGGGCAATCAGCCCCAGCATTTT	CASRTAYDRGNQPQHF
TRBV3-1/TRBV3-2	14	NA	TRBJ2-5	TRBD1	TGTGCCAGCAGCCAAGACGACAGGGGGGAGACCCAGTACTTC	CASSQDDRGETQYF
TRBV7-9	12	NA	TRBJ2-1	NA	TGTGCCAGCAGCTCCTTGGGCCGTGAGCAGTTCTTC	CASSSLGREQFF
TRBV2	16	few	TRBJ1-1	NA	TGTGCCATCCCTCGAGCGGCAGGCAACGTCGACACTGAAGCTTTCTTT	CAIPRAAGNVDTEAFF
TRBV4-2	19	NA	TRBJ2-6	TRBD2	TGTGCCAGCAGCCGTTTCGGGGGGGACGTTCGTTCTGGGGCCAACGTCCTGACTTTC	CASSRFGGDVRSGANVLTF
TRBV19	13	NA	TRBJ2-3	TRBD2	TGTGCCAGTAGTACTGCTAGCGGAGATACGCAGTATTTT	CASSTASGDTQYF
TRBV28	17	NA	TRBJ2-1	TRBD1	TGTGCCAGCAGTCCGTCTGCGGACAGGGGGTTCAACAATGAGCAGTTCTTC	CASSPSADRGFNNEQFF
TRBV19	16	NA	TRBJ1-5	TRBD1	TGTGCCAGTAGTATGTCCCGCCTCAGGGGGCGTCAGCCCCAGCATTTT	CASSMSRLRGRQPQHF